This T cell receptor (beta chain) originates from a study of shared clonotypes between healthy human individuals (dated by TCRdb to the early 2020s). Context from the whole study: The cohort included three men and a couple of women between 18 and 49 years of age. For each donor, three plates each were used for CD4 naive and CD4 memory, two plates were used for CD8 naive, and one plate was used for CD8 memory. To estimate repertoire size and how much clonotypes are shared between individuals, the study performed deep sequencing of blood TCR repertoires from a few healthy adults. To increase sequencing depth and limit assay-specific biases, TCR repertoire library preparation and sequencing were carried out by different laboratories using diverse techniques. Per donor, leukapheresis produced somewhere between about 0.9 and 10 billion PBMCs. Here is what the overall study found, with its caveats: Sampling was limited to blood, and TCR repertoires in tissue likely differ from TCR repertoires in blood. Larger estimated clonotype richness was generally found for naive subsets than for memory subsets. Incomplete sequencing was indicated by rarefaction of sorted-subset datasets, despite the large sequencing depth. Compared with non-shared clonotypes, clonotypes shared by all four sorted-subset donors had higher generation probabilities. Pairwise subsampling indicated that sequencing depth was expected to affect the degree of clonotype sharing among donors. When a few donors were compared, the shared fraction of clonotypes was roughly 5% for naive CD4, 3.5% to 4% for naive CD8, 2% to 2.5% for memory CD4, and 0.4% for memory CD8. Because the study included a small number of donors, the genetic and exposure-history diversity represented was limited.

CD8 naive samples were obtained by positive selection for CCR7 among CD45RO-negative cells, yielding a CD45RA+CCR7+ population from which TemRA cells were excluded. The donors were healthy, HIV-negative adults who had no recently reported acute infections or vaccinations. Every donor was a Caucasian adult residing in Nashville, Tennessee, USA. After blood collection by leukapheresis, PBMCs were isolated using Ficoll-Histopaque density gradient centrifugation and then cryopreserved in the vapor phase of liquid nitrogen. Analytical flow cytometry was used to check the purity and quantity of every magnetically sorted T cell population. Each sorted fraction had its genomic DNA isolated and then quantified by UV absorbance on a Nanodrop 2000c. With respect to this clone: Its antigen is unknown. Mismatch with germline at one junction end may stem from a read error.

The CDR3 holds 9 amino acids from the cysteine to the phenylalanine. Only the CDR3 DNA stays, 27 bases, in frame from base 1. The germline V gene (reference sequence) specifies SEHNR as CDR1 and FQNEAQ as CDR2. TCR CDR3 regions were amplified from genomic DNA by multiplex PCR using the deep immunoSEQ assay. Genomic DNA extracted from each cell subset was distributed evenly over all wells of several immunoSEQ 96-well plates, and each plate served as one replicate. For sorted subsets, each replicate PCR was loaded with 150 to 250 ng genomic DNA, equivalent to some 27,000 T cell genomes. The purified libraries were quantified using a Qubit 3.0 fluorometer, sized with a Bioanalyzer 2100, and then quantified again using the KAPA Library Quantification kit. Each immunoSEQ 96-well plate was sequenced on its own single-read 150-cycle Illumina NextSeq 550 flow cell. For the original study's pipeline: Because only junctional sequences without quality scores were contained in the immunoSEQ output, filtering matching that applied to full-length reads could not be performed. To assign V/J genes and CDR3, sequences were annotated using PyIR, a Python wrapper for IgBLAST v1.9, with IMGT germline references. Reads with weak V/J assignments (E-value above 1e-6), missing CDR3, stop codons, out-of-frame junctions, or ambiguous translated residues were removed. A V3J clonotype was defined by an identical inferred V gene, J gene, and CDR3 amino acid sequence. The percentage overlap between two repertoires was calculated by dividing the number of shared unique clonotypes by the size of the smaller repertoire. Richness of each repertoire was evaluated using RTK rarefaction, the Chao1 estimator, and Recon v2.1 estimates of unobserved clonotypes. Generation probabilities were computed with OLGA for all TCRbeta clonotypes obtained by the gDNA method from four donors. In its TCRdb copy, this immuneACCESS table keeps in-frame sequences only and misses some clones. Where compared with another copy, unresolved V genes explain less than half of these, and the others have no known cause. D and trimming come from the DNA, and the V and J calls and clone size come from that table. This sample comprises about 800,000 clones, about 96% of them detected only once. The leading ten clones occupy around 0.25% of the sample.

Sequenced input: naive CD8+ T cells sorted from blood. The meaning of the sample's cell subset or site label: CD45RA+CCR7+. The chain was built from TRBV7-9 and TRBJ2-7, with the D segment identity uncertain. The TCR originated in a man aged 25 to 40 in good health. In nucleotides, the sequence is TGTGCCAGCAGCCCCTTCGGAGACTTC. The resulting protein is CASSPFGDF. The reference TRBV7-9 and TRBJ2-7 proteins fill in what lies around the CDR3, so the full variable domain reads DTGVSQNPRHKITKRGQNVTFRCDPISEHNRLYWYRQTLGQGPEFLTYFQNEAQLEKSRLLSDRFSAERPKGSFSTLEIQRTEQGDSAMYLCASSPFGDFGPGTRLTVT.